This is a list of T cell receptor beta chains from one sample in a study of read filtering for tumor transcriptome and immune sequencing. TCRdb fed the reads into MiXCR, producing one record per CDR3 protein. The sample lists about 62,000 distinct CDR3 sequences, less than 20% occurring once. The sample consisted of a population of CD138-negative cells sorted from bone marrow. These receptors all come from a donor aged 40 or over with multiple myeloma. The CDR3 runs from the conserved cysteine through the conserved F or W. Fields, in order: D gene, clone size, V gene, J gene, CDR3 DNA, CDR3 protein. D genes are given only for firm matches. Not all rows give a size; the values are once, few, many and, for expanded clones, a class.

NA	many	TRBV4-1	TRBJ1-1	TGCGCCAGCAGCCAAGATTGGGTTGGGGCAGTGAACACTGAAGCTTTCTTT	CASSQDWVGAVNTEAFF
NA	many	TRBV6-5	TRBJ2-7	TGTGCCAGCAGTTACTCGTTTGCCCAGGCTTCCTACGAGCAGTACTTC	CASSYSFAQASYEQYF
NA	many	TRBV4-2	TRBJ1-1	TGTGCCAGCAGTGGCACTGAAGCTTTCTTT	CASSGTEAFF
NA	few	TRBV29-1	TRBJ1-2	TGCAGCGTTGAGGTCTACTATGGCTACACCTTC	CSVEVYYGYTF
NA	many	TRBV10-3	TRBJ2-5	TGTGCCATCAGTGACGCGACCGGAGAGACCCAGTACTTC	CAISDATGETQYF
TRBD1	hyperexpanded	TRBV30	TRBJ1-1	TGTGCCTGCCGGGACAGAGGAACTGAAGCTTTCTTT	CACRDRGTEAFF
NA	many	TRBV10-3	TRBJ2-2	TGTGCCATCAGTGTGGGCGTCCAAGGAAGGAACACCGGGGAGCTGTTTTTT	CAISVGVQGRNTGELFF
NA	few	TRBV28	TRBJ1-5	TGTGCCAGCAGCCGAAGGCGGGATCAGCCCCAGCATTTT	CASSRRRDQPQHF
TRBD1	many	TRBV4-1	TRBJ2-5	TGCGCCAGCAGCCCAGGGACAGGGAGAGTGGGAGAGACCCAGTACTTC	CASSPGTGRVGETQYF
NA	NA	TRBV7-8	TRBJ2-1	TGTGCCAGCAGCTTAGTCAGGGAAGATGAGCAGTTCTTC	CASSLVREDEQFF
TRBD2	many	TRBV10-3	TRBJ2-5	TGTGCCATCAGCGCGGGGGGCGAACAAGAGACCCAGTACTTC	CAISAGGEQETQYF
NA	many	TRBV12-3/TRBV12-4	TRBJ1-2	TGTGCCAGCAGTCCCGGGGGAGGTTGGAACTATGGCTACACCTTC	CASSPGGGWNYGYTF
TRBD1	NA	TRBV5-1	TRBJ2-1	TGCGCCAGCAGACCGACAGGGGTCGATGAGCAGTTCTTC	CASRPTGVDEQFF
NA	many	TRBV19	TRBJ2-7	TGTGCCAGTAGTATAACGTCAGCAGACTACGAGCAGTACTTC	CASSITSADYEQYF
NA	many	TRBV20-1	TRBJ2-3	TGCAGTGCTAGACCCTTCTTAGGCGGCACAGATACGCAGTATTTT	CSARPFLGGTDTQYF
NA	many	TRBV3-1	TRBJ2-7	TGTGCCAGCAGCCAAGAGTCAGCCCGCGAGCAGTACTTC	CASSQESAREQYF
NA	medium-sized	TRBV5-1	TRBJ2-1	TGCGCCAGCAGCTTGGAGGCCAGGGTCAATGAGCAGTTCTTC	CASSLEARVNEQFF
TRBD2	many	TRBV2	TRBJ2-7	TGTGCCAGCAGAAAGGGACTAGCGGCCTACGAGCAGTACTTC	CASRKGLAAYEQYF
NA	few	TRBV29-1	TRBJ1-2	TGCAGCGTTGAACGGTCAAGTTTGTATGGCTACACCTTC	CSVERSSLYGYTF
NA	NA	TRBV20-1	TRBJ2-1	TGCAGTGCTAGGGGTGGGGGGGGGCCTTTATCCTACAATGAGCAGTTCTTC	CSARGGGGPLSYNEQFF
TRBD2	many	TRBV12-3/TRBV12-4	TRBJ2-2	TGTGCCAGCAGTTTCATAGCGGGCTCAAGGGCCGGGGAGCTGTTTTTT	CASSFIAGSRAGELFF
NA	many	TRBV7-8	TRBJ2-1	TGTGCCAGCAGCTTGGGTCGGGGGTCGTGGAATGAGCAGTTCTTC	CASSLGRGSWNEQFF
TRBD2	NA	TRBV7-8	TRBJ2-7	TGTGCCAGCAGTCCCTGGACTAGCGGGAGGAACGCGCAGTACTTC	CASSPWTSGRNAQYF
NA	many	TRBV2	TRBJ2-7	TGTGCCAGCAGCCAGGGCGAGCAGTACTTC	CASSQGEQYF
NA	many	TRBV10-3	TRBJ2-1	TGTGCCATCAATTCGAAGGGCTATGAGCAGTTCTTC	CAINSKGYEQFF
TRBD2	many	TRBV20-1	TRBJ2-5	TGCAGTGCTAGAGTTCCCGGGACTATCGAGACCCAGTACTTC	CSARVPGTIETQYF
NA	many	TRBV12-3/TRBV12-4	TRBJ2-5	TGTGCCAGCAGTCCGAGACGCCTAGGGGAGACCCAGTACTTC	CASSPRRLGETQYF
TRBD1	few	TRBV20-1	TRBJ1-2	TGCAGTGCTGGGGACAGGTCAAATGGCTACACCTTC	CSAGDRSNGYTF
NA	many	TRBV28	TRBJ2-2	TGTGCCAGCAGCTATGGGCGGGGAGACACCGGGGAGCTGTTTTTT	CASSYGRGDTGELFF
NA	NA	TRBV7-7	TRBJ2-6	TGTGCTAGCAGCTCCCCGACAGGTGCTGGGGCCAACGTCCTGACTTTC	CASSSPTGAGANVLTF
TRBD1	NA	TRBV9	TRBJ2-4	TGTGCCAGCAGCGCGGAGACGAGGGGGCGCTTGGGCAAAAACATTCAGTACTTC	CASSAETRGRLGKNIQYF
TRBD2	many	TRBV7-3	TRBJ2-1	TGTGCCAGCAGCTTAATAGCGGGATTTTCCTACAATGAGCAGTTCTTC	CASSLIAGFSYNEQFF
NA	NA	TRBV20-1	TRBJ1-5	TGCAGTGCTAGATCGTCAGCTAGCGATCAGCCCCAGCATTTT	CSARSSASDQPQHF
TRBD2	many	TRBV18	TRBJ2-1	TGTGCCAGCTCACCACTGACGACTAGCGGGAGGCCTAACTCCTACAATGAGCAGTTCTTC	CASSPLTTSGRPNSYNEQFF
NA	many	TRBV6-6	TRBJ1-1	TGTGCCAGCAGTCGCATGGCGGACACTGAAGCTTTCTTT	CASSRMADTEAFF
NA	many	TRBV6-2/TRBV6-3	TRBJ2-5	TGTGCCAGCACCGCTCAAGAGACCCAGTACTTC	CASTAQETQYF